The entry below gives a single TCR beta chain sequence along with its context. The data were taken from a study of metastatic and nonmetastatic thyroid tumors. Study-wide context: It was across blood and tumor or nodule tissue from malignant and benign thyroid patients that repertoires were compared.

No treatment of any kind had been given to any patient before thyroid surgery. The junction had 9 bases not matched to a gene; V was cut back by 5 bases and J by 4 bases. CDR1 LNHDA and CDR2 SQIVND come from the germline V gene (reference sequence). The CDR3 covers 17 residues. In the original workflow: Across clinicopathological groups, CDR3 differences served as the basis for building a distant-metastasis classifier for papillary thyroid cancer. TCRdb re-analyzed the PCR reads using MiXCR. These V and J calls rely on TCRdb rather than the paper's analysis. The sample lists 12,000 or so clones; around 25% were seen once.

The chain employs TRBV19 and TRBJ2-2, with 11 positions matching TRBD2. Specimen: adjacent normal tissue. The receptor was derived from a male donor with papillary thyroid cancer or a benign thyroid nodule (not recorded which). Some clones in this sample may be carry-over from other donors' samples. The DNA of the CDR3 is TGTGCCAGTAGTGCTCCAACTAGCGGGAGAGTCACCGGGGAGCTGTTTTTT. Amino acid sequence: CASSAPTSGRVTGELFF.